What follows are 22 T cell receptor beta chains derived from one specimen sequenced in a study of blood T cell repertoires in COVID-19. Data came from immunoSEQ multiplex PCR; TCRdb stores just in-frame clones and leaves some out. In the table there are around 130,000 clones, 60% to 85% of which are singletons. Sequencing input: peripheral blood. Receptors originate from a man older than 75 with acute or convalescent COVID-19.

The gene calls are TRBV21-1 and TRBJ2-1; the tabulated D call, TRBD1, remains unverified against the DNA. TRBV21-1 is deemed a pseudogene. The length of the CDR3 is 19 residues. CDR3 loop: CASSKHWPGWGISYNEQFF. CDR3 DNA sequence: TGTGCCAGCAGCAAACATTGGCCAGGGTGGGGTATTTCCTACAATGAGCAGTTCTTC.

This clone has a single count. The chain is built from TRBV3-1 (or the pseudogene TRBV3-2) and TRBJ1-1; the match to TRBD1 covers 10 bases. V shed 5 bases, J shed 7 bases, and the junction held 4 bases outside the gene matches. The CDR3 consists of 13 residues. Germline V gene data show CDR1 as LGHDT and CDR2 as YNNKEL (reference sequence). For the CDR3, the DNA is TGTGCCAGCAGCAGAGGGACAGGGGATGAAGCTTTCTTT. Residues: CASSRGTGDEAFF.

This clone was observed a handful of times. The sample carries other DNA sequences with the same CDR3. J is TRBJ1-1 and V is TRBV5-1, with D uncertain. Deletions cut 4 bases from V and 3 bases from J, with 10 bases between. The CDR3 loop spans 13 amino acids. In germline, CDR1 is SGHRS, CDR2 YFSETQ. The CDR3 loop reads CASSPRLDTEAFF. CDR3 nucleotide sequence: TGCGCCAGCAGCCCTAGGTTGGACACTGAAGCTTTCTTT.

The chain employs TRBV4-1 and TRBJ1-1, with a tentative D call TRBD1 (6 bases). The germline CDR1 and CDR2 sequences are MGHRA and YSYEKL. This CDR3 region has 16 residues. Trimming stripped 1 base from V and 2 bases from J, with 14 bases between. CDR3 amino acids: CASSQGPARGNTEAFF. The CDR3 DNA reads as TGCGCCAGCAGCCAAGGTCCCGCCAGGGGTAACACTGAAGCTTTCTTT.

This chain connects TRBV5-6 to TRBJ1-6, with D perhaps TRBD1 (6 bases). V dropped 4 bases and J dropped 3 bases, with 14 bases sitting between them. CDR3 size: 16 residues. The germline CDR1 and CDR2 sequences are SGHDT and YYEEEE. CDR3 nucleotides: TGTGCCAGCAGCCGCGCGCAGGGGATCTATAATTCACCCCTCCACTTT. This codes for CASSRAQGIYNSPLHF.

The chain uses TRBV6-5 and TRBJ2-7; 9 bases are a match to TRBD1. The CDR3 has 13 residues. In germline, CDR1 is MNHEY, CDR2 SVGAGI. With 6 bases clipped from V and 0 bases from J, the junction kept 0 bases outside the gene matches. The CDR3: CASRTGGSYEQYF. In DNA, the CDR3 is TGTGCCAGCAGGACAGGGGGCTCCTACGAGCAGTACTTC.

This sequence joins TRBV5-4 and TRBJ2-5, with TRBD1 matching 7 bases. V lost 4 bases, J lost 2 bases, and 5 bases stayed unmatched. Per the germline V gene, CDR1 is SGHNT and CDR2 is YYREEE (reference sequence). There are 14 residues in the CDR3. CDR3 amino acids: CASSVQGVQETQYF. In DNA, the CDR3 is TGTGCCAGCAGCGTCCAGGGGGTTCAAGAGACCCAGTACTTC.

J is TRBJ2-5 and V is TRBV29-1; possibly TRBD1 for D (5 bases). The CDR3 loop spans 13 amino acids. In germline, CDR1 is SQVTM, CDR2 ANQGSEA. The germline V and J ends were trimmed by 5 bases and 5 bases, with 15 bases remaining between them. CDR3 residues: CSVSTAPVETQYF. CDR3 sequence (DNA): TGCAGCGTTTCGACAGCCCCTGTTGAGACCCAGTACTTC.

This clone has just a few counts. The chain has TRBV19 and TRBJ1-4, with no clear D. Per germline, CDR1 LNHDA and CDR2 SQIVND (reference sequence). This CDR3 spans 15 amino acids. Trimming removed 3 bases at V and 5 bases at J, with 13 bases between. CDR3 loop: CASSISLGGNEKLFF. The CDR3 bases are TGTGCCAGTAGTATCTCGTTGGGAGGAAATGAAAAACTGTTTTTT.

This clone occurred once. V usage is TRBV2 and J usage is TRBJ1-2, with 9 bases fitting TRBD1. Looked up from germline, CDR1 is SNHLY and CDR2 is FYNNEI. V gave up 4 bases and J gave up 4 bases; unmatched junction bases: 7. This CDR3 has 15 amino acids. The CDR3 region has the DNA TGTGCCAGCAGTGGGACAGGGGTCCCTTTCTATGGCTACACCTTC. Amino acids: CASSGTGVPFYGYTF.

In its sample, this clone was seen once. One end of the junction fails to match germline, which may point to a read error. The chain is built from TRBV6-1 and TRBJ2-4, with TRBD1 as a possible D gene (5 bases). CDR1 is MNHNS, CDR2 SASEGT, per germline. The CDR3 contains 10 residues. CDR3 DNA sequence: TGTGCCAGCAGTGATACTGACAGCACGTTC. This codes for CASSDTDSTF.

Here the CDR3 reads CASSPDLAGNTQYF. The DNA for the CDR3 is TGCGCCAGCAGCCCGGACCTAGCGGGGAATACGCAGTATTTT. The V call is TRBV5-1, the J call TRBJ2-3; 9 bases are shared with TRBD2. The CDR3 has 14 amino acids. V gave up 4 bases and J gave up 7 bases; unmatched junction bases: 7. CDR1 is SGHRS and CDR2 is YFSETQ in the germline V gene. The variable domain in full, with the rest retrieved from reference TRBV5-1 and TRBJ2-3, is KAGVTQTPRYLIKTRGQQVTLSCSPISGHRSVSWYQQTPGQGLQFLFEYFSETQRNKGNFPGRFSGRQFSNSRSEMNVSTLELGDSALYLCASSPDLAGNTQYFGPGTRLTVL.

This clone was recorded many times. CDR3 region: CASSLWGQGASNEQYF. The CDR3 DNA reads as TGTGCCAGCAGTTTATGGGGGCAGGGGGCGTCAAACGAGCAGTACTTC. The rearrangement joins TRBV28 to TRBJ2-7; TRBD1 aligns across 8 bases. The CDR3 runs to 16 residues. CDR1 is MDHEN, CDR2 SYDVKM, per germline. The J segment lost 5 bases and the V segment lost 0 bases, leaving 9 bases of the junction unmatched.

The genes are TRBV7-2 and TRBJ2-2; D gene uncertain. This CDR3 region has 11 residues. Germline assignment: CDR1 SGHTA and CDR2 FQGNSA. V dropped 4 bases and J dropped 7 bases, with 4 bases sitting between them. The CDR3 DNA follows: TGTGCCAGCAGCTACGGCGGGGAGCTGTTTTTT. This sequence encodes CASSYGGELFF.

The chain links TRBV19 to TRBJ1-4; 11 nucleotides line up with TRBD1. After removal of 6 bases from V and 8 bases from J, the junction contained 8 bases not matched to a gene. Looked up from germline, CDR1 is LNHDA and CDR2 is SQIVND (reference sequence). The CDR3 runs to 15 residues. CDR3 coding DNA: TGTGCCAGTAGCACCGGACAGGGGGCGGGAGAAAAACTGTTTTTT. Its translation is CASSTGQGAGEKLFF.

V is TRBV10-3 and J is TRBJ1-2, with D perhaps TRBD1 (5 bases). V dropped 2 bases and J dropped 2 bases, with 9 bases sitting between them. Germline V lookup: CDR1 ENHRY, CDR2 SYGVKD. The CDR3 loop spans 14 amino acids. CDR3 nucleotides: TGTGCCATCAGTGAGACAGGTGACAACTATGGCTACACCTTC. It specifies CAISETGDNYGYTF.

This sequence joins TRBV5-5 and TRBJ2-7; D unresolved. The germline gives CDR1 SGHKS, CDR2 YYEKEE (reference sequence). The V end was cut by 0 bases, the J end by 3 bases, with 13 bases between. The CDR3 covers 15 residues. The CDR3 loop is CASSLGGQHLYEQYF. The DNA of the CDR3 is TGTGCCAGCAGCTTGGGCGGTCAGCACCTCTACGAGCAGTACTTC. Based on the CDR3 plus reference TRBV5-5 and TRBJ2-7, the full variable domain is DAGVTQSPTHLIKTRGQQVTLRCSPISGHKSVSWYQQVLGQGPQFIFQYYEKEERGRGNFPDRFSARQFPNYSSELNVNALLLGDSALYLCASSLGGQHLYEQYFGPGTRLTVT.

The J gene is TRBJ1-2, the V gene TRBV18; 10 nucleotides align to TRBD1. CDR1 is KGHSH, CDR2 LQKENI, per germline. The CDR3 has 15 amino acids. The J segment lost 6 bases and the V segment lost 5 bases, leaving 9 bases of the junction unmatched. CDR3 sequence (DNA): TGTGCCAGCTCATCTTACCCCGGGACAGGGGATGGCTACACCTTC. This translates into CASSSYPGTGDGYTF.

V usage is TRBV7-2 and J usage is TRBJ2-1; 13 bases fit TRBD2. Germline trimming cut 1 base from V and 6 bases from J; bases unmatched to any gene: 9. CDR1 SGHTA and CDR2 FQGNSA come from the germline V gene. The CDR3 length is 18 residues. The CDR3 DNA follows: TGTGCCAGCAGCTTAGAGGGGTCGACTAGCGGGGGGATCAATGAGCAGTTCTTC. Residues: CASSLEGSTSGGINEQFF.

V is TRBV2 and J is TRBJ2-5; D unclear. The V end lost 5 bases, the J end lost 7 bases, and 14 bases lay between the germline ends. The CDR3 is 13 residues long. Germline CDR1 is SNHLY and CDR2 is FYNNEI. The CDR3 is CASSKTEGATQYF. For the CDR3, the DNA is TGTGCCAGCAGTAAAACAGAAGGCGCGACCCAGTACTTC.

The J gene is TRBJ1-2, the V gene TRBV14, with a weak D call TRBD1 (5 bases). Germline lookup yields CDR1 SGHDN and CDR2 FVKESK. This CDR3 contains 15 residues. Trimming took off 4 bases at V and 2 bases at J, with 14 bases between the two ends. CDR3 DNA sequence: TGTGCCAGCAGCCCGGCGGGGGTTGGAAACTATGGCTACACCTTC. Translated, it gives CASSPAGVGNYGYTF.

The V and J genes are TRBV5-6 and TRBJ2-4; maybe TRBD1 (7 bases). With 6 bases removed from V and 5 bases from J, the gap between germline ends came to 15 bases. CDR1 and CDR2 from the germline V gene are SGHDT and YYEEEE. The CDR3 totals 14 residues. The CDR3 loop reads CASMRGQLENIQYF. CDR3 bases: TGTGCCAGCATGCGGGGACAGTTGGAAAACATTCAGTACTTC.